Listed below are T cell receptor beta chains from one sample, sequenced in a study of blood T cell repertoires in COVID-19. Assay used: immunoSEQ multiplex PCR; TCRdb lists only in-frame clones, some missing. The sample holds 75,000 to 85,000 clones, 80% to 90% seen once. The sample was peripheral blood. Source of these receptors: a human donor in a cohort sampled during active COVID-19. Both conserved end residues are part of each CDR3. The D gene is left open where the match is weak. A clone size is listed for some rows: how often the clone was seen (once, few, many), or a class if it is expanded.

TRBV24-1	.	TRBD2	TRBJ2-2	CATSEPTSGNTGELFF	TGTGCCACCAGTGAGCCGACTAGCGGGAACACCGGGGAGCTGTTTTTT
TRBV3-1/TRBV3-2	.	TRBD2	TRBJ2-7	CASSQDLNSGSEEQYF	TGTGCCAGCAGCCAAGATCTCAATAGCGGGAGCGAAGAGCAGTACTTC
TRBV5-4	.	TRBD1	TRBJ1-4	CASSSSGQGAEKLFF	TGTGCCAGCAGCTCCTCGGGACAGGGGGCTGAAAAACTGTTTTTT
TRBV9	.	TRBD1	TRBJ2-1	CASSVAGQGANEQFF	TGTGCCAGCAGCGTAGCGGGACAGGGGGCTAATGAGCAGTTCTTC
TRBV7-2	once	TRBD1	TRBJ2-7	CASSLGTGSYEQYF	TGTGCCAGCAGCTTAGGGACAGGATCCTACGAGCAGTACTTC
TRBV7-2	.	TRBD2	TRBJ2-1	CASSSSGGSYNEQFF	TGTGCCAGCAGCTCCTCGGGGGGCTCCTACAATGAGCAGTTCTTC
TRBV5-1	.	TRBD1	TRBJ2-2	CASSLLRTGNTGELFF	TGCGCCAGCAGCTTACTTAGGACAGGGAACACCGGGGAGCTGTTTTTT
TRBV19	.	.	TRBJ2-4	CASSMRAAENIQYF	TGTGCCAGTAGTATGAGGGCAGCTGAAAACATTCAGTACTTC
TRBV9	.	TRBD1	TRBJ2-1	CASSVGEDRAPYNEQFF	TGTGCCAGCAGCGTAGGGGAAGACAGGGCCCCCTACAATGAGCAGTTCTTC
TRBV7-2	.	TRBD2	TRBJ2-3	CASSYSGAGYF	TGTGCCAGCAGCTATAGCGGGGCTGGGTATTTT
TRBV18	.	TRBD2	TRBJ2-1	CASSPRLAGSGEQFF	TGTGCCAGCTCACCAAGACTAGCGGGGTCGGGTGAGCAGTTCTTC
TRBV28	.	TRBD2	TRBJ2-5	CASSSGLAGGPIGSETQYF	TGTGCCAGCAGTTCTGGACTAGCGGGAGGGCCGATCGGGTCAGAGACCCAGTACTTC
TRBV11-3	.	.	TRBJ2-7	CASSFYRASSYEQYF	TGTGCCAGCAGCTTTTACAGGGCCAGCTCCTACGAGCAGTACTTC
TRBV24-1	.	.	TRBJ1-5	CATSDLRDGGNQPQHF	TGTGCCACCAGTGATTTGCGTGACGGGGGCAATCAGCCCCAGCATTTT
TRBV27	.	.	TRBJ2-6	CASSFWGRGANVLTF	TGTGCCAGCAGTTTTTGGGGGCGTGGGGCCAACGTCCTGACTTTC
TRBV4-2	.	.	TRBJ2-3	CASSQGTSVTTDTQYF	TGTGCCAGCAGCCAAGGAACGTCGGTTACCACAGATACGCAGTATTTT
TRBV24-1	.	TRBD2	TRBJ2-3	CATSDPRLAGGPRDTQYF	TGTGCCACCAGTGACCCTAGACTAGCGGGAGGGCCGAGAGATACGCAGTATTTT
TRBV19	.	TRBD1	TRBJ1-3	CASSGQGGYTIYF	TGTGCCAGTAGCGGACAGGGTGGGTACACCATATATTTT
TRBV5-1	.	TRBD1	TRBJ2-1	CASGQEGEQFF	TGCGCCAGCGGACAGGAAGGTGAGCAGTTCTTC
TRBV6-2/TRBV6-3	.	.	TRBJ2-3	CASSYFGGPTDTQYF	TGTGCCAGCAGTTACTTCGGGGGGCCTACAGATACGCAGTATTTT
TRBV18	.	TRBD1	TRBJ2-2	CASSLRQGNGELFF	TGTGCCAGCTCACTTCGACAGGGCAACGGGGAGCTGTTTTTT
TRBV6-5	.	.	TRBJ1-6	CASSRAVKGSPLHF	TGTGCCAGCAGCAGGGCAGTAAAAGGTTCACCCCTCCACTTT
TRBV18	.	TRBD1	TRBJ2-1	CASSLGQGSSYNEQFF	TGTGCCAGCTCACTGGGACAGGGCAGCTCCTACAATGAGCAGTTCTTC
TRBV27	.	TRBD2	TRBJ2-3	CASSSPSGYSTDTQYF	TGTGCCAGCAGTTCCCCTAGCGGTTATAGCACAGATACGCAGTATTTT
TRBV9	.	TRBD1	TRBJ1-3	CASSLLDRSSSGNTIYF	TGTGCCAGCAGCCTCCTGGACAGGTCCTCCTCTGGAAACACCATATATTTT
TRBV11-3	.	TRBD2	TRBJ2-2	CASGALTSGTVNGTGELFF	TGTGCCAGCGGGGCCCTGACTAGCGGGACCGTCAACGGCACCGGGGAGCTGTTTTTT
TRBV7-6	.	.	TRBJ1-2	CASSWQGSGGYTF	TGTGCCAGCAGCTGGCAGGGGAGCGGTGGCTACACCTTC
TRBV24-1	.	.	TRBJ1-2	CATSEGQNYGYTF	TGTGCCACCAGTGAAGGACAGAACTATGGCTACACCTTC
TRBV3-1/TRBV3-2	.	TRBD1	TRBJ2-5	CASSQATGGETQYF	TGTGCCAGCAGCCAAGCCACAGGGGGAGAGACCCAGTACTTC
TRBV21-1	.	.	TRBJ2-4	CAIQTSGIEAKNIQYF	TGTGCCATCCAGACTAGCGGGATCGAAGCCAAAAACATTCAGTACTTC
TRBV6-2/TRBV6-3	.	.	TRBJ2-1	CASSYSGGAEEQFF	TGTGCCAGCAGTTACTCGGGGGGGGCGGAGGAGCAGTTCTTC